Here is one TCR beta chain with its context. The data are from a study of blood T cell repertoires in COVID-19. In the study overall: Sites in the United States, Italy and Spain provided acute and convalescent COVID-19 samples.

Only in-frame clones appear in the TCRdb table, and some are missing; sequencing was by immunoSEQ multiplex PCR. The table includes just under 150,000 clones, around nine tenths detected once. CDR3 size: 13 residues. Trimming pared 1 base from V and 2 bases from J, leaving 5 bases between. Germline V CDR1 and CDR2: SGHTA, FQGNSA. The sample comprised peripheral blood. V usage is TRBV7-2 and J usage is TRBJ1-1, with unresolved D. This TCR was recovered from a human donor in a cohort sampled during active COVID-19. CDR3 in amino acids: CASSLVTNTEAFF. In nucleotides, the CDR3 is TGTGCCAGCAGCTTAGTCACAAACACTGAAGCTTTCTTT.